Each of the 21 T cell receptor beta chains below was sequenced from the same sample in a study of identical twins. TCRdb re-called the 5' RACE reads through MiXCR, storing one row per CDR3 protein. The sample has around 370,000 distinct CDR3 sequences, roughly 9% seen once. Material for sequencing was naive T cells sorted from blood. Every receptor here comes from a woman between 50 and 59 years old in good health.

This clonotype was picked up many times. V gene TRBV12-5 combines with J gene TRBJ1-1, with D unresolved. Trimming left V 7 bases short and J 1 base short, with 4 bases between. Germline lookup yields CDR1 LGHNT and CDR2 FRNRAP. This CDR3 is 11 amino acids long. CDR3 region: CASEANTEAFF. For the CDR3, the DNA is TGTGCTAGTGAAGCGAACACTGAAGCTTTCTTT.

This clonotype was seen repeatedly, ten times or more. The chain has TRBV20-1 and TRBJ2-7, with 9 positions matching TRBD1. The CDR3 has 15 amino acids. Germline CDR1 reads DFQATT; CDR2 reads SNEGSKA (reference sequence). V lost 5 bases and J lost 5; bases outside the gene matches: 13. The CDR3 bases are TGCAGTGCTTACAAGAGCACAGGGGGCAGGGACGAGCAGTACTTC. This gives the protein CSAYKSTGGRDEQYF.

The chain combines TRBV7-9 with TRBJ2-7; D possibly uses TRBD1 or TRBD2 (6 bases each). The CDR3 runs 15 residues. Looked up from germline, CDR1 is SEHNR and CDR2 is FQNEAQ (reference sequence). Trimming stripped 1 base from V and 7 bases from J, with 17 bases between. The CDR3 sequence is CASSLGSGGFGEQYV. CDR3 in DNA: TGTGCCAGCAGCTTAGGATCCGGGGGCTTCGGGGAGCAGTACGTC.

The rearrangement joins TRBV6-2 or TRBV6-3 to TRBJ2-1; 12 bases are a match to TRBD2. This CDR3 is built from 17 residues. CDR1 and CDR2 from the germline V gene are MNHEY and SVGEGT. Losses at the gene ends were 2 bases for V and 7 bases for J; bases not matched to a gene: 9. CDR3 sequence: CASSYEVLAGGGNEQFF. The CDR3 bases are TGTGCCAGCAGTTACGAGGTGCTAGCGGGAGGGGGGAATGAGCAGTTCTTC.

This clonotype has only a few counts. The chain uses TRBV6-1 and TRBJ2-7; 10 bases align to TRBD2. V lost 2 bases, J lost 2 bases, and 3 bases stayed unmatched. The CDR3 contains 15 residues. Germline V CDR1 and CDR2: MNHNS, SASEGT. In nucleotides, the CDR3 is TGTGCCAGCAGTGAACTAGCGGGAGTCCCCTACGAGCAGTACGTC. The encoded protein is CASSELAGVPYEQYV.

This clonotype came up many times. The V gene is TRBV12-3 or TRBV12-4, the J gene TRBJ1-5; unclear D gene. Between the trimmed V and J ends, which lost 5 bases and 4 bases, there was a span of 9 bases. CDR3 length: 13 residues. The CDR3 region has the DNA TGTGCCAGCAGTCCTAGACATAATCAGCCCCAGCATTTT. It specifies CASSPRHNQPQHF.

This clonotype was counted many times. This chain uses TRBV24-1 with TRBJ2-3, with TRBD2 as a possible D gene (6 bases). V was shortened by 9 bases and J by 2 bases, with 8 bases between the two germline ends. The CDR3 spans 12 residues. Germline CDR1 is KGHDR and CDR2 is SFDVKD. DNA for the CDR3: TGTGCCACCGGAGGGCCCACAGATACGCAGTATTTT. As protein: CATGGPTDTQYF.

This chain joins TRBV19 and TRBJ2-3; 11 positions match TRBD2. In germline, CDR1 is LNHDA, CDR2 SQIVND (reference sequence). V shed 3 bases, J shed 4 bases, and the junction held 6 bases outside the gene matches. The CDR3 spans 16 residues. The CDR3 region has the DNA TGTGCCAGTAGTATCCGACTAGCGGGAAATTCAGATACGCAGTATTTT. Translation: CASSIRLAGNSDTQYF.

The V and J genes are TRBV11-2 and TRBJ2-5; D is perhaps TRBD2 (5 bases). Germline assignment: CDR1 SGHAT and CDR2 FQNNGV. Trimming shortened V by 8 bases and J by 5 bases, and 24 bases separated the two germline ends. CDR3 length: 16 amino acids. As DNA, the CDR3 is TGTGCCAGCTCGACGGCTAGCTGGATAGTAGGGGAGACCCAGTACTTC. Protein: CASSTASWIVGETQYF. The whole variable domain, remainder taken from reference TRBV11-2 and TRBJ2-5, is EAGVAQSPRYKIIEKRQSVAFWCNPISGHATLYWYQQILGQGPKLLIQFQNNGVVDDSQLPKDRFSAERLKGVDSTLKIQPAKLEDSAVYLCASSTASWIVGETQYFGPGTRLLVL.

This clonotype was detected many times. The chain couples TRBV29-1 to TRBJ2-2; TRBD1 matches at 11 bases. The J segment lost 3 bases and the V segment lost 6 bases, leaving 3 bases of the junction unmatched. Germline V gene data show CDR1 as SQVTM and CDR2 as ANQGSEA. The CDR3 has 14 residues. CDR3 loop: CSVDRGQDTGELFF. As DNA, the CDR3 is TGCAGCGTGGACAGGGGGCAGGACACCGGGGAGCTGTTTTTT.

The chain recombines TRBV6-6 with TRBJ1-1, with a possible D match to TRBD1 (6 bases). CDR1 and CDR2 from the germline V gene are MNHNY and SVGAGI (reference sequence). CDR3 length equals 14 residues. Trimming removed 2 bases from V and 5 bases from J, with 12 bases in between. CDR3 residues: CASSYTKTGTEAFF. CDR3 coding DNA: TGTGCCAGCAGTTACACCAAAACAGGGACTGAAGCTTTCTTT.

In its sample, this clonotype was seen a few times. The chain has TRBV6-6 and TRBJ2-3; 10 bases map to TRBD1. CDR1 and CDR2 (germline): MNHNY, SVGAGI (reference sequence). This CDR3 is built from 16 residues. V was clipped by 0 bases and J by 1 base; unmatched bases: 1. The CDR3 sequence: CASSYSGTGGTDTQYF. As DNA, the CDR3 is TGTGCCAGCAGTTACTCCGGGACAGGGGGCACAGATACGCAGTATTTT.

This clonotype has ten or more counts. The chain is built from TRBV20-1 and TRBJ2-5; TRBD2 agrees at 9 bases. CDR3 length: 12 amino acids. Germline V gene lookup returns CDR1 DFQATT and CDR2 SNEGSKA (reference sequence). The V gene end was trimmed by 5 bases and the J gene end by 4 bases; junction bases not matched to a gene: 2. The CDR3 DNA reads TGCAGTGCTGAGACTAGCGGAGAGACCCAGTACTTC. Translation gives CSAETSGETQYF.

Many counts were recorded for this clonotype. V is TRBV28 and J is TRBJ2-7; D is unresolved. Trimming cost V 3 bases and J 3 bases, with 9 bases left between them. Per germline, CDR1 MDHEN and CDR2 SYDVKM. This CDR3 contains 13 residues. The CDR3 spells CASSLTRVYEQYF. CDR3 DNA: TGTGCCAGCAGTTTGACCCGCGTCTACGAGCAGTACTTC.

This clonotype appeared a few times. This chain's CDR3 is CASSPTGSPAVTGELFF. In DNA form, the CDR3 reads TGTGCCAGCAGCCCTACGGGTAGTCCGGCGGTCACCGGGGAGCTGTTTTTT. The chain uses TRBV4-2 and TRBJ2-2, with D unresolved. Germline CDR1 is LGHNA and CDR2 is YNFKEQ. V was shortened by 4 bases and J by 4 bases, with 19 bases between the two germline ends. This CDR3 region has 17 residues.

In its sample, this clonotype was seen many times. The chain joins TRBV21-1 to TRBJ2-7; the table's TRBD1 call for D was not verified on the DNA. TRBV21-1 has pseudogene status. The CDR3 is 13 amino acids. DNA for the CDR3: TGTGCCAGCAGCAGGGACAGCCCCTACGAGCAGTACTTC. Translated: CASSRDSPYEQYF.

The CDR3 reads CASAQVNEQFF. In DNA form, the CDR3 reads TGCGCCAGTGCACAGGTCAATGAGCAGTTCTTC. This chain connects TRBV5-1 to TRBJ2-1; D is possibly TRBD1 (5 bases). Trimming pared 8 bases from V and 6 bases from J, leaving 9 bases between. Germline assignment: CDR1 SGHRS and CDR2 YFSETQ. This CDR3 contains 11 residues.

This clonotype was seen only a few times. V and J are TRBV11-2 and TRBJ2-3, with 8 bases matching TRBD2. CDR1 and CDR2 (germline): SGHAT, FQNNGV. J was trimmed by 4 bases and V by 5 bases; bases with no gene match: 8. The length of the CDR3 is 15 residues. The DNA for the CDR3 is TGTGCCAGCAGCCCGGGACTAGTCTTTTCAGATACGCAGTATTTT. Its translation: CASSPGLVFSDTQYF.

This chain connects TRBV11-2 to TRBJ2-5, with TRBD1 matching 8 bases. The CDR3 runs 13 residues. Per germline, CDR1 SGHAT and CDR2 FQNNGV. V trimming: 5 bases; J trimming: 5 bases; junction bases outside the gene matches: 4. The CDR3 nucleotides are TGTGCCAGCAGCCAGGGGGCCCTTGAGACCCAGTACTTC. It is translated as CASSQGALETQYF.

The genes are TRBV2 and TRBJ2-5; 7 bases align to TRBD2. Looked up from germline, CDR1 is SNHLY and CDR2 is FYNNEI. This CDR3 contains 14 residues. The V and J ends lost 7 bases and 2 bases, in that order; junction bases with no gene match: 7. CDR3 bases: TGTGCCAGCATCGGGGGGTATTCACAAGAGACCCAGTACTTC. It specifies CASIGGYSQETQYF.

This clonotype was detected ten times or more. This chain uses TRBV20-1 with TRBJ2-7, with D uncertain. This CDR3 is built from 15 residues. Trimming shortened V by 3 bases and J by 2 bases, and 17 bases separated the two germline ends. Per germline, CDR1 DFQATT and CDR2 SNEGSKA (reference sequence). In DNA form, the CDR3 reads TGCAGTGCTAGTCGAAGGTTGGGTAGAACCTACGAGCAGTACGTC. It yields the protein CSASRRLGRTYEQYV.